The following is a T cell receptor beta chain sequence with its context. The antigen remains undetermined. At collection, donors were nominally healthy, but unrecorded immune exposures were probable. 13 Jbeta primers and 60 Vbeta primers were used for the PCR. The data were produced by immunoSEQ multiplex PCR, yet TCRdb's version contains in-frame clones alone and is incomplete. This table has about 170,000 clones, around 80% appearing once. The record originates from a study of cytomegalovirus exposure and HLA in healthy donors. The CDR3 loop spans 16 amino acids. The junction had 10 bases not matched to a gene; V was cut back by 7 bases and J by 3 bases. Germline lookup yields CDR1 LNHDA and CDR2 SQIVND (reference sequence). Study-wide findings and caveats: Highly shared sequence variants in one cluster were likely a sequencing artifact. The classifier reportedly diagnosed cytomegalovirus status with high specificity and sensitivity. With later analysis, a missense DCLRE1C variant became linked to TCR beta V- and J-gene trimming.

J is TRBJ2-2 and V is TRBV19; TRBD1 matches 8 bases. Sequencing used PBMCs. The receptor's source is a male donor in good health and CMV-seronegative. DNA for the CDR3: TGTGCCAGTAAGGGCCTGGCAGGGGGCGACACCGGGGAGCTGTTTTTT. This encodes CASKGLAGGDTGELFF.